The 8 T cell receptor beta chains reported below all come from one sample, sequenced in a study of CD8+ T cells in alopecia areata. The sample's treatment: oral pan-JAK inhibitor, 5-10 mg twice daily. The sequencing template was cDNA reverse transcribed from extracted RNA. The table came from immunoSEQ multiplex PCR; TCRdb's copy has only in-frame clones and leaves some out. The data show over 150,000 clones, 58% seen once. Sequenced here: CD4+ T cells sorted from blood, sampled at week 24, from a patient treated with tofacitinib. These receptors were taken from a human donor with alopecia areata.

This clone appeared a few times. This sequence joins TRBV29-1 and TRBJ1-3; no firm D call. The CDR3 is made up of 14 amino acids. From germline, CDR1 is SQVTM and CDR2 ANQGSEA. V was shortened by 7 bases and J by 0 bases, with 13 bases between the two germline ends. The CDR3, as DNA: TGCAGCGATGCCCGGACGAGCTCTGGAAACACCATATATTTT. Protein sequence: CSDARTSSGNTIYF.

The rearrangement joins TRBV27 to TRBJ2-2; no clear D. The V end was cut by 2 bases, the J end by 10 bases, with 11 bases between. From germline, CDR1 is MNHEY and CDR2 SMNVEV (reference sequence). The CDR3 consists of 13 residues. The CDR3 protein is CASSLMTNLELFF. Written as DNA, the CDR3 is TGTGCCAGCAGTTTAATGACAAATTTGGAGCTGTTTTTT.

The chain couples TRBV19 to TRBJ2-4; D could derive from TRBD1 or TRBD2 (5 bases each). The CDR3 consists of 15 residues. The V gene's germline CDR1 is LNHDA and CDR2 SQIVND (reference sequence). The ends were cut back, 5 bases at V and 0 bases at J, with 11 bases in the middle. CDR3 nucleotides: TGTGCCAGTAGTGCTCCGGGACCAGCCAAAAACATTCAGTACTTC. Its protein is CASSAPGPAKNIQYF.

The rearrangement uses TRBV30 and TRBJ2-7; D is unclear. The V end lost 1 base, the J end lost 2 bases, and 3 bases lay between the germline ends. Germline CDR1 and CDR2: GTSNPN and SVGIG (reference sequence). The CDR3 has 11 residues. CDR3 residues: CAWSDTYEQYF. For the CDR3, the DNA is TGTGCCTGGAGTGACACCTACGAGCAGTACTTC.

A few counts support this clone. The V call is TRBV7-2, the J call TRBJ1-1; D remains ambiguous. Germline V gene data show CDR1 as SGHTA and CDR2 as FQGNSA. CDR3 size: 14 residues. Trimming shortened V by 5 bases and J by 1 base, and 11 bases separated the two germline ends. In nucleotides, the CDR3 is TGTGCCAGCAGCCCCTCCCGGGAGAACACTGAAGCTTTCTTT. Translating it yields CASSPSRENTEAFF.

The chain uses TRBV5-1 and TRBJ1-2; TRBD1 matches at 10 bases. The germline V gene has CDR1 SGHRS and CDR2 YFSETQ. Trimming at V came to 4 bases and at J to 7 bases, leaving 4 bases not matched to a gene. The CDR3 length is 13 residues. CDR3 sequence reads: CASSAGQGLGYTF. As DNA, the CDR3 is TGCGCCAGCAGCGCGGGACAGGGGCTTGGCTACACCTTC.

CDR3 region: CASSSLQSYGYTF. The CDR3 coding sequence is TGTGCCAGCAGTTCTCTACAGTCCTATGGCTACACCTTC. The chain recombines TRBV28 with TRBJ1-2; D unresolved. Between the trimmed V and J ends, which lost 4 bases and 4 bases, there was a span of 10 bases. Germline V CDR1 and CDR2: MDHEN, SYDVKM. This CDR3 has 13 amino acids.

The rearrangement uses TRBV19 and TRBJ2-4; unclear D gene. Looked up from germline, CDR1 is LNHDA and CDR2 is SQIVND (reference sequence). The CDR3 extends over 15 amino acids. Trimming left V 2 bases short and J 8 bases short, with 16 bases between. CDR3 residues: CASSISLVSNDIQYF. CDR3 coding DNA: TGTGCCAGTAGTATAAGTCTAGTCAGTAATGACATTCAGTACTTC.